The clone carrying this T cell receptor beta chain was counted a few times. Its specificity is unknown. This record comes from a study of response to subunit inactivated influenza vaccine. CDR1 is GTSNPN and CDR2 is SVGIG in the germline V gene (reference sequence). V dropped 0 bases and J dropped 0 bases, with 15 bases sitting between them. The CDR3 contains 17 residues. TCRdb passed the RT-PCR reads through MiXCR, listing each CDR3 protein once. In the table there are about 520,000 distinct CDR3 sequences, around 7.7% of which are singletons. Whole-study results and caveats: Authors suggested that a seasonal influenza vaccination recruits few new T cells each time.

This specimen consisted of PBMCs from blood, obtained roughly 24 months after vaccination. The source is a man between 50 and 69 years old who received an inactivated influenza vaccine. V is TRBV30 and J is TRBJ2-1; D not certain. The DNA of the CDR3 is TGTGCCTGGAGTGTCCTCTCGACGTTAAGCTCCTACAATGAGCAGTTCTTC. Translation gives CAWSVLSTLSSYNEQFF.